The 27 T cell receptor beta chains presented below share a single source sample, sequenced in a study of preoperative IRX-2 immunotherapy in early breast cancer (dated by TCRdb to between 2019 and 2020). The library was obtained by the immunoSEQ multiplex PCR assay. Entries here come from immuneACCESS through TCRdb and include only in-frame sequences with V and J called. Some clones fail to appear in such tables; in the studies checked, an unresolved V gene covers under half of the shortfall, and the cause of the remainder is unknown. Here the sample has about 26,000 clones; over 75% occur a single time. Less than 1.5% of the sample is taken by the ten largest. Per the publication, the treatment or condition label means: preoperative locoregional IRX-2 cytokine immunotherapy. This sample comprised lymph node tissue, obtained after IRX-2 immunotherapy. The receptors were gathered from a human donor with breast cancer.

The rearrangement joins TRBV28 to TRBJ1-4, with a possible D match to TRBD1 (6 bases). The germline V gene encodes CDR1 MDHEN and CDR2 SYDVKM. The ends were cut back, 6 bases at V and 5 bases at J, with 13 bases in the middle. The CDR3 spans 14 residues. The CDR3 DNA follows: TGTGCCAGCAGATCAGGGGAAGGGAATGAAAAACTGTTTTTT. Protein sequence: CASRSGEGNEKLFF. Full variable domain (outside the CDR3, taken from reference TRBV28 and TRBJ1-4): DVKVTQSSRYLVKRTGEKVFLECVQDMDHENMFWYRQDPGLGLRLIYFSYDVKMKEKGDIPEGYSVSREKKERFSLILESASTNQTSMYLCASRSGEGNEKLFFGSGTQLSVL.

The chain carries TRBV6-8 and TRBJ1-1, with 8 bases aligning to TRBD1. This CDR3 is built from 16 residues. CDR1 MNHGY and CDR2 SAAAGT come from the germline V gene. The junction had 13 bases not matched to a gene; V was cut back by 6 bases and J by 4 bases. CDR3 nucleotides: TGTGCCAGCAGAAAAGTGGGGCAGGGGGCGATCACTGAAGCTTTCTTT. Translating it yields CASRKVGQGAITEAFF.

The chain is built from TRBV19 and TRBJ1-6; no firm D call. Trimming cost V 9 bases and J 2 bases, with 11 bases left between them. The CDR3 covers 14 residues. The germline V gene has CDR1 LNHDA and CDR2 SQIVND (reference sequence). CDR3 nucleotide sequence: TGTGCCAGCCGGGAGGGTACCTATAATTCACCCCTCCACTTT. Translated: CASREGTYNSPLHF.

With respect to this clone: Germline is not matched at one junction end, which may reflect a read error. V usage is TRBV6-8 and J usage is TRBJ1-3; D ambiguous. Germline V gives CDR1 MNHGY, CDR2 SAAAGT. The CDR3 is 15 amino acids. The CDR3 sequence: CAISGGVNSGNTIYF. The CDR3, as DNA: TGTGCCATCAGTGGTGGTGTAAACTCTGGAAACACCATATATTTT.

The rearrangement links TRBV19 to TRBJ1-2; 9 positions agree with TRBD1. The ends lost 8 bases at V and 7 bases at J; junction bases unmatched: 11. Germline V gene data show CDR1 as LNHDA and CDR2 as SQIVND (reference sequence). The CDR3 has 14 amino acids. CDR3 sequence (DNA): TGTGCCAGTCAACGACAGGGGGTTGTATCTGGCTACACCTTC. This gives the protein CASQRQGVVSGYTF.

The CDR3 loop reads CASSTQGTDTQYF. CDR3 DNA: TGTGCCAGCAGCACACAGGGGACAGATACGCAGTATTTT. V gene TRBV5-4 combines with J gene TRBJ2-3; TRBD1 matches at 7 bases. The CDR3 has 13 residues. Unmatched junction bases numbered 2, after V lost 4 bases and J lost 3 bases. Per the germline V gene, CDR1 is SGHNT and CDR2 is YYREEE (reference sequence).

The chain combines TRBV5-1 with TRBJ2-5; a possible D gene is TRBD1 (6 bases). The CDR3 runs to 17 residues. Germline V gene lookup returns CDR1 SGHRS and CDR2 YFSETQ. Trimming stripped 0 bases from V and 1 base from J, with 16 bases between. CDR3 region: CASSLGSLGTSQETQYF. The CDR3 DNA is TGCGCCAGCAGCTTGGGGTCCTTAGGGACAAGCCAAGAGACCCAGTACTTC.

The chain joins TRBV4-1 to TRBJ2-5; D may match TRBD1 or TRBD2 (5 bases each). Germline V CDR1 and CDR2: MGHRA, YSYEKL. The CDR3 contains 17 residues. The V end lost 1 base, the J end lost 3 bases, and 18 bases lay between the germline ends. CDR3 amino acids: CASSQAGWGPREETQYF. DNA of the CDR3: TGCGCCAGCAGCCAAGCGGGTTGGGGACCCCGGGAAGAGACCCAGTACTTC.

The chain carries TRBV19 and TRBJ2-2, with 7 bases fitting TRBD1. Germline V gene sequence: CDR1 LNHDA, CDR2 SQIVND (reference sequence). This CDR3 is 16 amino acids long. Trimming at V came to 1 base and at J to 4 bases, leaving 6 bases not matched to a gene. Written as DNA, the CDR3 is TGTGCCAGTAGTATAGTAGGGGGCAGTAGCACCGGGGAGCTGTTTTTT. It is translated as CASSIVGGSSTGELFF.

The chain couples TRBV15 to TRBJ2-3; D is perhaps TRBD2 (5 bases). The CDR3 totals 17 residues. V lost 1 base and J lost 5, with 19 bases in between. CDR1 is LNHNV and CDR2 is YYDKDF in the germline V gene (reference sequence). CDR3 region: CATSRAGSQAIGDTQYF. CDR3 bases: TGTGCCACCAGCAGAGCGGGGAGTCAGGCAATAGGAGATACGCAGTATTTT.

The rearrangement links TRBV6-8 to TRBJ1-2; TRBD1 matches at 7 bases. CDR3 size: 15 residues. Looked up from germline, CDR1 is MNHGY and CDR2 is SAAAGT. Trimming cost V 2 bases and J 6 bases; bases outside gene matches: 9. The CDR3 loop is CASSYGTEIINGYTF. The CDR3 DNA reads as TGTGCCAGCAGTTACGGGACAGAGATTATTAATGGCTACACCTTC.

The rearrangement links TRBV7-5 to TRBJ2-1; the DNA was not compared with TRBD1, the D call given in the table. TRBV7-5 is a recognized pseudogene. The length of the CDR3 is 15 residues. DNA of the CDR3: TGTGCCAGCAGCCCCCAGGGTGTTCCAGGTGCTGAGCAGTTCTTC. Its translation is CASSPQGVPGAEQFF.

This CDR3 is CASSGTGGAEAFF. The CDR3 coding sequence is TGCGCCAGCAGTGGAACAGGCGGGGCTGAAGCTTTCTTT. V usage is TRBV10-2 and J usage is TRBJ1-1; perhaps TRBD1 as D (5 bases). The germline V gene encodes CDR1 WSHSY and CDR2 SAAADI. V was trimmed by 4 bases and J by 6 bases, leaving 12 bases between them. The CDR3 consists of 13 residues.

CDR3 in amino acids: CASSHRLGEGRAKNIQYF. CDR3 nucleotide sequence: TGTGCCAGCAGCCACCGACTAGGGGAGGGACGAGCCAAAAACATTCAGTACTTC. V gene TRBV7-5 combines with J gene TRBJ2-4; TRBD2 is the table's D call, not checked against the DNA. TRBV7-5 is a known pseudogene. CDR3 size: 18 residues.

V and J are TRBV18 and TRBJ1-4; no clear D gene. Germline lookup yields CDR1 KGHSH and CDR2 LQKENI. This CDR3 spans 15 amino acids. Trimming stripped 2 bases from V and 0 bases from J, with 7 bases between. The CDR3 nucleotides are TGTGCCAGCTCACCAGGGGATGCAACTAATGAAAAACTGTTTTTT. Protein product: CASSPGDATNEKLFF.

The chain combines TRBV8-2 with TRBJ2-3; the D call TRBD2 from the table was never checked on the DNA. TRBV8-2 is termed a pseudogene. CDR3 length: 14 amino acids. The DNA for the CDR3 is TGTGCCAGCTCCGAGAGGGTGGCCACAGATACGCAGTATTTT. Translating gives CASSERVATDTQYF.

V is TRBV18 and J is TRBJ2-2; D call uncertain. CDR1 and CDR2 from the germline V gene are KGHSH and LQKENI. V was trimmed by 1 base and J by 8 bases, leaving 11 bases between them. The CDR3 length is 14 residues. CDR3 sequence: CASSPLSGEGELFF. The CDR3 DNA reads TGTGCCAGCTCACCACTCTCCGGTGAAGGGGAGCTGTTTTTT.

V and J are TRBV11-3 and TRBJ2-3; TRBD2 matches 8 bases. The germline CDR1 and CDR2 sequences are SGHNT and YENEEA. Losses at the gene ends were 5 bases for V and 0 bases for J; bases not matched to a gene: 7. This CDR3 is 16 amino acids long. The CDR3 nucleotides are TGTGCCAGCAGCCAAGTAGGCGGGGGGAGCACAGATACGCAGTATTTT. This encodes CASSQVGGGSTDTQYF.

The chain recombines TRBV29-1 with TRBJ2-7; no reliable D call. CDR1 is SQVTM and CDR2 is ANQGSEA in the germline V gene. The CDR3 has 15 amino acids. Trimming shortened V by 2 bases and J by 7 bases, and 21 bases separated the two germline ends. The CDR3 region has the DNA TGCAGCGTTGAAAGGACCTATAGCTCTGTTGAGGAGCAGTACGTC. This gives the protein CSVERTYSSVEEQYV.

V and J are TRBV15 and TRBJ1-1, with D maybe TRBD1 (6 bases). V lost 0 bases and J 2 bases, leaving 10 bases between the germline ends. CDR3 length: 15 residues. Germline values: CDR1 LNHNV, CDR2 YYDKDF (reference sequence). Here the CDR3 DNA reads TGTGCCACCAGCAGAGAAAAGGGGGTAAACACTGAAGCTTTCTTT. Translating gives CATSREKGVNTEAFF.

As regards this clone: The junction and the germline gene differ at one end; a read error may be behind it. V gene TRBV27 combines with J gene TRBJ2-3; 8 nucleotides align to TRBD2. The germline CDR1 and CDR2 sequences are MNHEY and SMNVEV (reference sequence). This CDR3 region has 16 residues. The CDR3 loop reads CATSDSPGGSTDTQYF. The CDR3 DNA reads as TGTGCCACCAGTGATTCCCCGGGAGGGAGCACAGATACGCAGTATTTT.

The chain uses TRBV11-3 and TRBJ2-1; 7 bases align to TRBD1. Unmatched junction bases numbered 11, after V lost 7 bases and J lost 5 bases. The V gene's germline CDR1 is SGHNT and CDR2 YENEEA. The CDR3 is made up of 15 amino acids. CDR3: CASTLAGTANNEQFF. In DNA form, the CDR3 reads TGTGCCAGCACTCTCGCCGGGACAGCGAACAATGAGCAGTTCTTC.

This chain links TRBV6-7 with TRBJ1-3; perhaps TRBD1 as D (5 bases). TRBV6-7 counts as an open reading frame of uncertain function. V gave up 5 bases and J gave up 0 bases, with 23 bases separating them. The CDR3 runs to 19 residues. This chain's CDR3 is CASSEGAETIYFSGNTIYF. CDR3 coding DNA: TGTGCCAGCAGTGAAGGGGCAGAGACAATCTACTTCTCTGGAAACACCATATATTTT.

This clone was seen just once. The chain employs TRBV19 and TRBJ1-3; D remains ambiguous. Germline CDR1 and CDR2: LNHDA and SQIVND (reference sequence). With 5 bases removed from V and 4 bases from J, the gap between germline ends came to 6 bases. The length of the CDR3 is 12 residues. CDR3 nucleotide sequence: TGTGCCAGTAGTTACGAGGGAAACACCATATATTTT. The encoded protein is CASSYEGNTIYF.

The rearrangement links TRBV6-8 to TRBJ2-3, with 7 bases identical to TRBD1. V was pared by 7 bases and J by 5 bases, with 6 bases of the junction left unmatched. The CDR3 has 13 residues. Germline V gives CDR1 MNHGY, CDR2 SAAAGT. For the CDR3, the DNA is TGTGCCAGCACACCCTCAGGGGGAGATACGCAGTATTTT. It yields the protein CASTPSGGDTQYF.

The genes are TRBV19 and TRBJ1-1; 7 positions agree with TRBD1. The CDR3 runs to 14 residues. Per the germline V gene, CDR1 is LNHDA and CDR2 is SQIVND (reference sequence). The junction had 6 bases not matched to a gene; V was cut back by 7 bases and J by 1 base. CDR3 amino acids: CASKMTGWNTEAFF. The CDR3 DNA reads TGTGCCAGTAAAATGACAGGGTGGAACACTGAAGCTTTCTTT.

The chain has TRBV29-1 and TRBJ1-3; D is unclear. The V end was cut by 4 bases, the J end by 3 bases, with 10 bases between. The germline CDR1 and CDR2 sequences are SQVTM and ANQGSEA. The CDR3 spans 13 residues. CDR3 loop: CSVVSSLGNTIYF. The CDR3 coding sequence is TGCAGCGTTGTTTCCAGCCTTGGAAACACCATATATTTT. The full variable domain, with the rest looked up from reference TRBV29-1 and TRBJ1-3, is SAVISQKPSRDICQRGTSLTIQCQVDSQVTMMFWYRQQPGQSLTLIATANQGSEATYESGFVIDKFPISRPNLTFSTLTVSNMSPEDSSIYLCSVVSSLGNTIYFGEGSWLTVV.